This entry lists 24 T cell receptor beta chains sequenced from one sample in a study of radiation and T cells in renal cell carcinoma. The time point here: blood 4 weeks post-SBRT, at nephrectomy. Sample treatment: 15 Gy SBRT to primary tumor, nephrectomy 4 weeks later. Profiling relied on immunoSEQ multiplex PCR, and the TCRdb table lists in-frame clones only, not all of them. Of around 180,000 clones listed, approximately 90% are singletons. The sample was blood, taken from a patient whose treatment included radiotherapy and nephrectomy. Source of these receptors: a woman aged 45-60 years with renal cell carcinoma.

V gene TRBV2 combines with J gene TRBJ2-5; tentative D call: TRBD1 (5 bases). Per germline, CDR1 SNHLY and CDR2 FYNNEI. The CDR3 is 13 amino acids. Trimming took off 6 bases at V and 8 bases at J, with 16 bases between the two ends. CDR3 DNA: TGTGCCAGCAGAAATATACAGGCCTCAACCCAGTACTTC. Encoded protein: CASRNIQASTQYF.

The V gene is TRBV5-1, the J gene TRBJ1-1, with 8 bases that match TRBD1. The J segment lost 6 bases and the V segment lost 2 bases, leaving 9 bases of the junction unmatched. The CDR3 is 15 residues long. CDR1 and CDR2 (germline): SGHRS, YFSETQ. In nucleotides, the CDR3 is TGCGCCAGCAGCTTTAACTTTGACAGGGGCGCTGAAGCTTTCTTT. Translation gives CASSFNFDRGAEAFF.

The chain has TRBV14 and TRBJ2-2, with D perhaps assigned TRBD1 or TRBD2 (5 bases each). The CDR3 length is 15 residues. CDR1 SGHDN and CDR2 FVKESK come from the germline V gene. The V and J ends lost 4 bases and 5 bases respectively, with 14 bases between them. Here the CDR3 reads CASSPRHGATGELFF. Here the CDR3 DNA reads TGTGCCAGCAGCCCAAGACACGGGGCGACCGGGGAGCTGTTTTTT.

The genes are TRBV6-5 and TRBJ2-7; D could derive from TRBD1 or TRBD2 (5 bases each). Germline assignment: CDR1 MNHEY and CDR2 SVGAGI. The CDR3 covers 13 residues. Trimming took 4 bases from V and 1 from J, leaving 8 bases between them. CDR3 coding DNA: TGTGCCAGCAGTTCCGGGACGTCCTACGAGCAGTACTTC. This sequence encodes CASSSGTSYEQYF.

This chain joins TRBV7-9 and TRBJ2-5; 10 nucleotides match TRBD2. Germline values: CDR1 SEHNR, CDR2 FQNEAQ (reference sequence). V lost 0 bases, J lost 3 bases, and 1 base stayed unmatched. The CDR3 is 15 residues long. The CDR3 sequence: CASSLASGGKETQYF. The CDR3, as DNA: TGTGCCAGCAGCTTAGCTAGCGGGGGGAAAGAGACCCAGTACTTC.

This clone was observed a single time. This chain links TRBV10-3 with TRBJ2-5; 9 bases line up with TRBD2. The CDR3 is made up of 14 amino acids. Germline values: CDR1 ENHRY, CDR2 SYGVKD. V gave up 7 bases and J gave up 1 base; unmatched junction bases: 4. This chain's CDR3 is CAINGGGGQETQYF. As DNA, the CDR3 is TGTGCCATCAATGGCGGGGGGGGCCAAGAGACCCAGTACTTC.

This sequence joins TRBV7-2 and TRBJ2-1; 11 bases are a match to TRBD2. Trimming took 5 bases from V and 4 from J; bases not matched to a gene: 4. The length of the CDR3 is 15 residues. The germline V gene encodes CDR1 SGHTA and CDR2 FQGNSA. CDR3 nucleotide sequence: TGTGCCAGCAGCAACCTAGCGGGGGGTTACAATGAGCAGTTCTTC. Protein: CASSNLAGGYNEQFF.

CDR3 DNA: TGTGCCAGCAGCTTATTAGGGGCCACAGATACGCAGTATTTT. This sequence encodes CASSLLGATDTQYF. The rearrangement uses TRBV7-3 and TRBJ2-3; D may be TRBD1 (5 bases). CDR1 is SGHTA and CDR2 is FQGTGA in the germline V gene. This CDR3 contains 14 residues. Trimming left V 2 bases short and J 2 bases short, with 8 bases between.

The CDR3 reads CASKTLSYGYTF. CDR3 DNA sequence: TGCGCCAGCAAAACTCTGAGCTATGGCTACACCTTC. The chain uses TRBV23-1 and TRBJ1-2; D not certain. TRBV23-1 is annotated as an ORF whose role is uncertain. The CDR3 runs 12 residues. V shed 7 bases and J shed 4 bases, with 10 bases lying between them.

In the case of this clone: This sample includes further DNA sequences coding for the same CDR3. V is TRBV9 and J is TRBJ1-6; D remains unclear. Germline lookup yields CDR1 SGDLS and CDR2 YYNGEE. The ends were cut back, 2 bases at V and 5 bases at J, with 8 bases in the middle. The CDR3 is made up of 14 amino acids. The CDR3 here is CASSVTGDNSPLHF. CDR3 DNA sequence: TGTGCCAGCAGCGTTACCGGGGATAATTCACCCCTCCACTTT. Full variable domain (rest looked up from reference TRBV9 and TRBJ1-6): DSGVTQTPKHLITATGQRVTLRCSPRSGDLSVYWYQQSLDQGLQFLIQYYNGEERAKGNILERFSAQQFPDLHSELNLSSLELGDSALYFCASSVTGDNSPLHFGNGTRLTVT.

This clone appeared once. The chain combines TRBV9 with TRBJ1-1, with TRBD1 matching 7 bases. The CDR3 spans 19 residues. From germline, CDR1 is SGDLS and CDR2 YYNGEE. Trimming at V came to 3 bases and at J to 1 base, leaving 18 bases not matched to a gene. The CDR3 region has the DNA TGTGCCAGCAGCGGAGGGGGACAGACCCCACTCAGACCGAACACTGAAGCTTTCTTT. Its protein is CASSGGGQTPLRPNTEAFF.

The genes are TRBV6-6 and TRBJ1-1; D is ambiguous. V was trimmed by 4 bases and J by 4 bases, leaving 13 bases between them. CDR1 is MNHNY, CDR2 SVGAGI, per germline (reference sequence). The CDR3 loop spans 14 amino acids. DNA for the CDR3: TGTGCCAGCAGTTCCGAATCAGATGCCACTGAAGCTTTCTTT. Amino acids: CASSSESDATEAFF.

The chain uses TRBV6-6 and TRBJ2-5; D gene uncertain. Per the germline V gene, CDR1 is MNHNY and CDR2 is SVGAGI (reference sequence). This CDR3 contains 13 residues. Trimming shortened V by 6 bases and J by 5 bases, and 13 bases separated the two germline ends. The CDR3 DNA is TGTGCCAGCAGCGATCTCGTTTTGGAGACCCAGTACTTC. Its protein is CASSDLVLETQYF.

This clone occurred once. The rearrangement joins TRBV7-8 to TRBJ2-1; perhaps D is TRBD1 or TRBD2 (5 bases each). The CDR3 is 12 residues long. V dropped 5 bases and J dropped 8 bases, with 10 bases sitting between them. CDR1 is SGHVS, CDR2 FQNEAQ, per germline. The CDR3 region is CASSPGADEQFF. CDR3 sequence (DNA): TGTGCCAGCAGCCCCGGGGCAGATGAGCAGTTCTTC.

This clone was observed a handful of times. J is TRBJ1-5 and V is TRBV7-6; a possible D gene is TRBD1 (6 bases). There are 16 residues in the CDR3. Trimming removed 1 base at V and 2 bases at J, with 12 bases between. Germline V lookup: CDR1 SGHVS, CDR2 FNYEAQ. The CDR3 sequence is CASSLGGWTGNQPQHF. CDR3 sequence (DNA): TGTGCCAGCAGCTTAGGAGGCTGGACAGGCAATCAGCCCCAGCATTTT.

The J gene is TRBJ2-2, the V gene TRBV5-1; D not resolved. The CDR3 runs 14 residues. From germline, CDR1 is SGHRS and CDR2 YFSETQ. V lost 6 bases to trimming and J lost 2 bases, with 11 bases between them. The DNA of the CDR3 is TGCGCCAGCACCCGAACATCAAACACCGGGGAGCTGTTTTTT. Translating gives CASTRTSNTGELFF.

The chain joins TRBV5-6 to TRBJ2-5; D remains ambiguous. Germline CDR1 reads SGHDT; CDR2 reads YYEEEE. There are 14 residues in the CDR3. The V and J ends lost 0 bases and 2 bases respectively, with 8 bases between them. Here the CDR3 reads CASSLGPWQETQYF. DNA for the CDR3: TGTGCCAGCAGCTTGGGGCCCTGGCAAGAGACCCAGTACTTC.

V gene TRBV27 combines with J gene TRBJ2-1; tentative D call: TRBD1 (5 bases). The CDR3 contains 14 residues. Trimming removed 5 bases at V and 8 bases at J, with 16 bases between. Germline assignment: CDR1 MNHEY and CDR2 SMNVEV (reference sequence). The DNA for the CDR3 is TGTGCCAGCAGTGTTGCACCCAGGGTGGATGAGCAGTTCTTC. Translated: CASSVAPRVDEQFF.

The rearrangement links TRBV29-1 to TRBJ1-1; TRBD1 matches 8 bases. Germline loops: CDR1 SQVTM, CDR2 ANQGSEA. The CDR3 has 13 amino acids. Trimming cost V 7 bases and J 0 bases; bases outside gene matches: 4. In DNA form, the CDR3 reads TGCAGCGGACACAGGGGGATGAACACTGAAGCTTTCTTT. Encoded protein: CSGHRGMNTEAFF.

This chain links TRBV18 with TRBJ2-6; 7 positions agree with TRBD1. The trim removed 4 bases at V and 1 base at J, leaving 10 bases unmatched. This CDR3 contains 18 residues. The germline gives CDR1 KGHSH, CDR2 LQKENI. The CDR3 DNA follows: TGTGCCAGCTCACTCCCACAGGGGAAGAGGTCTGGGGCCAACGTCCTGACTTTC. Amino acid sequence: CASSLPQGKRSGANVLTF.

This clone has just one count. The chain employs TRBV4-1 and TRBJ1-3; no clear D. Germline V gene lookup returns CDR1 MGHRA and CDR2 YSYEKL. The ends were cut back, 4 bases at V and 4 bases at J, with 17 bases in the middle. The CDR3 contains 16 residues. This CDR3 is CASSLPGRTTGNTIYF. The CDR3 region has the DNA TGCGCCAGCAGCCTCCCCGGACGGACTACAGGAAACACCATATATTTT.

The rearrangement joins TRBV5-1 to TRBJ1-1; 7 bases are a match to TRBD1. J was trimmed by 1 base and V by 4 bases; bases with no gene match: 4. CDR1 is SGHRS and CDR2 is YFSETQ in the germline V gene. The CDR3 is 14 amino acids. CDR3 coding DNA: TGCGCCAGCAGCCTGGGACAGCCGAACACTGAAGCTTTCTTT. It specifies CASSLGQPNTEAFF.

The chain is built from TRBV5-6 and TRBJ1-5; 7 nucleotides align to TRBD1. CDR3 length: 14 amino acids. The V gene's germline CDR1 is SGHDT and CDR2 YYEEEE. V shed 0 bases, J shed 4 bases, and the junction held 1 base outside the gene matches. CDR3 region: CASSLATGNQPQHF. The CDR3 nucleotides are TGTGCCAGCAGCTTGGCGACAGGGAATCAGCCCCAGCATTTT.

V gene TRBV9 combines with J gene TRBJ2-3; the D gene could be TRBD1 or TRBD2 (5 bases each). CDR3 length: 14 residues. The V and J ends lost 2 bases and 4 bases respectively, with 11 bases between them. Germline loops: CDR1 SGDLS, CDR2 YYNGEE. This chain's CDR3 is CASSVGVPPDTQYF. CDR3 bases: TGTGCCAGCAGCGTGGGGGTCCCGCCAGATACGCAGTATTTT.